The 9 T cell receptor beta chains below all came from one sample that was sequenced in a study of shared clonotypes between healthy human individuals. TCRdb's table, derived via immunoSEQ multiplex PCR, lists solely in-frame clones and lacks some. The table includes 2 million to 2.5 million clones, less than 95% detected once. Naive CD8 isolation took CD45RO-negative cells positively selected for CCR7 and excluded terminally differentiated effector memory CD45RA+ cells. The sequenced sample consisted of naive CD8+ T cells sorted from blood. These receptors all stem from a young man in good health.

About this clone: The sample contains more than one DNA sequence encoding this CDR3. The chain has TRBV7-9 and TRBJ2-7; 7 bases map to TRBD2. The ends lost 1 base at V and 3 bases at J; junction bases unmatched: 3. The CDR3 runs to 14 residues. Germline lookup yields CDR1 SEHNR and CDR2 FQNEAQ (reference sequence). CDR3 DNA sequence: TGTGCCAGCAGCTTAGTTGGCGGGAGCTACGAGCAGTACTTC. Translation: CASSLVGGSYEQYF.

The V call is TRBV15, the J call TRBJ2-7, with no clear D. V was trimmed by 0 bases and J by 4 bases, leaving 10 bases between them. CDR3 size: 14 residues. In germline, CDR1 is LNHNV, CDR2 YYDKDF (reference sequence). As DNA, the CDR3 is TGTGCCACCAGCAGAGATCCCCTCAGTTACGAGCAGTACTTC. Translated: CATSRDPLSYEQYF.

J is TRBJ2-5 and V is TRBV29-1; 12 bases agree with TRBD1. Germline CDR1 is SQVTM and CDR2 is ANQGSEA. The CDR3 length is 15 residues. Trimming removed 7 bases from V and 5 bases from J; junction bases left unmatched: 11. This chain's CDR3 is CSEPGQGAGAETQYF. CDR3 nucleotide sequence: TGCAGCGAACCGGGACAGGGGGCCGGTGCGGAGACCCAGTACTTC.

The rearrangement uses TRBV6-1 and TRBJ2-1; D might be TRBD1 (6 bases). V dropped 2 bases and J dropped 5 bases, with 13 bases sitting between them. The CDR3 covers 15 residues. Germline CDR1 is MNHNS and CDR2 is SASEGT. CDR3 coding DNA: TGTGCCAGCAGTGAATTTGTGGGGGCCCACAATGAGCAGTTCTTC. This translates into CASSEFVGAHNEQFF.

V is TRBV30 and J is TRBJ2-7; D call uncertain. CDR1 is GTSNPN and CDR2 is SVGIG in the germline V gene (reference sequence). This CDR3 is 13 amino acids long. Trimming took off 0 bases at V and 3 bases at J, with 9 bases between the two ends. CDR3 loop: CAWSVRNFYEQYF. The CDR3 nucleotides read TGTGCCTGGAGTGTACGTAACTTCTACGAGCAGTACTTC.

The rearrangement joins TRBV5-1 to TRBJ2-3; 7 positions agree with TRBD1. The germline V gene encodes CDR1 SGHRS and CDR2 YFSETQ. This CDR3 region has 14 residues. With V trimmed by 8 bases and J by 1 base, 7 bases remained unmatched. The CDR3 coding sequence is TGCGCCAGTCGGGACAGTCCTCGCACAGATACGCAGTATTTT. Protein: CASRDSPRTDTQYF.

This chain joins TRBV27 and TRBJ1-1; unclear D gene. This CDR3 is built from 13 residues. V was trimmed by 5 bases and J by 3 bases, leaving 10 bases between them. Germline CDR1 reads MNHEY; CDR2 reads SMNVEV (reference sequence). CDR3 nucleotide sequence: TGTGCCAGCAGTAATATAGGTGACACTGAAGCTTTCTTT. Translation: CASSNIGDTEAFF.

Only one count was recorded for this clone. CDR3 sequence (DNA): TGTGCCAGCAGCTCCCCCCTAGGGCACGGGGAGCTGTTTTTT. Its translation is CASSSPLGHGELFF. The chain joins TRBV11-2 to TRBJ2-2; D gene ambiguous. The V gene's germline CDR1 is SGHAT and CDR2 FQNNGV. V was trimmed by 4 bases and J by 7 bases, leaving 13 bases between them. The CDR3 sequence is 14 residues long.

The chain links TRBV30 to TRBJ2-7, with 7 bases lining up with TRBD1. In germline, CDR1 is GTSNPN, CDR2 SVGIG (reference sequence). V lost 8 bases and J lost 4; bases outside the gene matches: 2. The CDR3 is 10 amino acids. The CDR3 DNA reads as TGTGCCGGGGGACAGTACGAGCAGTACTTC. Translating it yields CAGGQYEQYF.